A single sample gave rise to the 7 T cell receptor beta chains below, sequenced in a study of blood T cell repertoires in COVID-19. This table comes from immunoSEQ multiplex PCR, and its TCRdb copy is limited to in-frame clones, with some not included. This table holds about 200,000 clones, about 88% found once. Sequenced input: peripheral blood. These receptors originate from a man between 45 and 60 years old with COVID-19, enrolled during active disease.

CDR3 sequence reads: CASSYTRAGDEQYF. For the CDR3, the DNA is TGTGCCAGCAGTTACACTAGGGCAGGGGACGAGCAGTACTTC. V usage is TRBV6-6 and J usage is TRBJ2-7; D is possibly TRBD1 (6 bases). Germline V gene sequence: CDR1 MNHNY, CDR2 SVGAGI (reference sequence). Trimming removed 2 bases from V and 5 bases from J, with 13 bases in between. The CDR3 is 14 residues long.

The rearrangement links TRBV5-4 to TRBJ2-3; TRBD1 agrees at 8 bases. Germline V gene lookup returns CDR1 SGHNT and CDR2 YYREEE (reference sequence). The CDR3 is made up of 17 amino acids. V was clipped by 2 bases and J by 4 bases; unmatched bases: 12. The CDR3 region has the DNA TGTGCCAGCAGCTTTGGCCTCGGGACAGGCGGCGCAGATACGCAGTATTTT. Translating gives CASSFGLGTGGADTQYF. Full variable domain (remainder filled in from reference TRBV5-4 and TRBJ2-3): ETGVTQSPTHLIKTRGQQVTLRCSSQSGHNTVSWYQQALGQGPQFIFQYYREEENGRGNFPPRFSGLQFPNYSSELNVNALELDDSALYLCASSFGLGTGGADTQYFGPGTRLTVL.

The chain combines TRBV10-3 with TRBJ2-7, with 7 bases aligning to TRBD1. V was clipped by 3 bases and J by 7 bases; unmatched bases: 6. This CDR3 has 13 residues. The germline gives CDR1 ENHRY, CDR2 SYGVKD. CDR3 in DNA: TGTGCCATCAGTGACCGGGACAGAGGGGAGCAGTACTTC. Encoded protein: CAISDRDRGEQYF.

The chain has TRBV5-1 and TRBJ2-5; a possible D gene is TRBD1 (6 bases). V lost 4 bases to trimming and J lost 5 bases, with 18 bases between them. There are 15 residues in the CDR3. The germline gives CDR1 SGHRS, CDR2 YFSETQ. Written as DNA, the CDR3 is TGCGCCAGCAGCAGAAACTCCGGGACACTCGAGACCCAGTACTTC. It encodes CASSRNSGTLETQYF.

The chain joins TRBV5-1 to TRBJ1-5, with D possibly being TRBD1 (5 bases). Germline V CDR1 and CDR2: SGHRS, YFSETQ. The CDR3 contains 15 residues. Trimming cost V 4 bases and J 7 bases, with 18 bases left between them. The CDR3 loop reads CASSADSNLGQPQHF. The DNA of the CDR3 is TGCGCCAGCAGCGCCGACAGTAATCTGGGACAGCCCCAGCATTTT.

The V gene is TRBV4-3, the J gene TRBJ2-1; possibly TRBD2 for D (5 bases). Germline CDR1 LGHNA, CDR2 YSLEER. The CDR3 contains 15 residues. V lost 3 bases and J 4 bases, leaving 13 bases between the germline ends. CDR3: CASSQEGRGYNEQFF. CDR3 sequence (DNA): TGCGCCAGCAGCCAGGAAGGACGGGGTTACAATGAGCAGTTCTTC.

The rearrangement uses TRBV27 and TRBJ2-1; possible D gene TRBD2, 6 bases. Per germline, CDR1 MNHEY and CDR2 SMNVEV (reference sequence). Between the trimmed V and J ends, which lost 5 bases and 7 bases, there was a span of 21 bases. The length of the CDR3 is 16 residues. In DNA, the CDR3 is TGTGCCAGCAGTCGGGTTAGCGGAGCCAATTTGAATGAGCAGTTCTTC. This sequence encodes CASSRVSGANLNEQFF.